Below are 15 T cell receptor beta chains sequenced from a single sample in a study of T cells in Graves' hyperthyroidism and ophthalmopathy. Amplified regions were TCR beta CDR3 sequences from RNA transcripts. Researchers ran a first-round RT-PCR on the TCR CDR3 using the HTBI primer set. TCRdb called the multiplex PCR reads again in MiXCR, with one record for every CDR3 protein. The table lists more than 500,000 distinct CDR3 sequences, about 15% of them singletons. Sequencing was performed on blood. These TCRs come from a middle-aged woman with Graves' hyperthyroidism.

This clonotype turned up a few times. The CDR3 coding sequence is TGTGCCAGCAGCTTTTGGGCCTCTGGAAACACCATATATTTT. It is translated as CASSFWASGNTIYF. This chain joins TRBV5-5 and TRBJ1-3, with D unclear. The CDR3 is 14 amino acids. Germline CDR1 is SGHKS and CDR2 is YYEKEE (reference sequence). Trimming took 2 bases from V and 0 from J, leaving 6 bases between them.

This clonotype has a count of ten or more. This chain connects TRBV28 to TRBJ2-3, with D uncertain. Germline V gene lookup returns CDR1 MDHEN and CDR2 SYDVKM. The CDR3 totals 13 residues. V gave up 2 bases and J gave up 4 bases, with 7 bases separating them. The CDR3 DNA sequence: TGTGCCAGCAGTTTAAGTTTGGCAGATACGCAGTATTTT. Amino acid sequence: CASSLSLADTQYF.

This clonotype occurred many times. This chain connects TRBV20-1 to TRBJ1-1, with D unresolved. Trimming removed 1 base at V and 6 bases at J, with 9 bases between. CDR3 length: 12 residues. CDR1 is DFQATT, CDR2 SNEGSKA, per germline (reference sequence). The CDR3 spells CSARGSDPEAFF. For the CDR3, the DNA is TGCAGTGCTAGAGGATCTGACCCTGAAGCTTTCTTT.

With regard to this clonotype: Sequence at one end of the junction differs from germline and may be a read error. The chain employs TRBV5-1 and TRBJ2-7; 9 nucleotides line up with TRBD1. The CDR3 length is 15 residues. Looked up from germline, CDR1 is SGHRS and CDR2 is YFSETQ. In nucleotides, the CDR3 is TGTGCCAGCAGCGTAGGGGGGCGACAGGGGGGCGAGCAGTACTTC. Its translation is CASSVGGRQGGEQYF.

This clonotype was counted between two and nine times. The chain links TRBV7-9 to TRBJ2-5; 16 bases match TRBD2. CDR3 length equals 17 residues. CDR1 and CDR2 (germline): SEHNR, FQNEAQ (reference sequence). V lost 4 bases and J lost 2; bases outside the gene matches: 4. The CDR3 reads CASSSGLAGGLQETQYF. For the CDR3, the DNA is TGTGCCAGCAGCTCGGGACTAGCGGGAGGGCTACAAGAGACCCAGTACTTC.

The CDR3, as DNA: TGTGCCAGCAGCCCGAGCGGGACGGCCGGCTACGAGCAGTACTTC. Amino acid sequence: CASSPSGTAGYEQYF. J is TRBJ2-7 and V is TRBV7-3; 7 bases match TRBD2. The CDR3 is 15 amino acids. The germline CDR1 and CDR2 sequences are SGHTA and FQGTGA. With 5 bases clipped from V and 3 bases from J, the junction kept 10 bases outside the gene matches.

This clonotype was picked up a small number of times. The chain has TRBV6-6 and TRBJ2-7, with D unresolved. V lost 2 bases, J lost 0 bases, and 8 bases lay in between. CDR1 is MNHNY, CDR2 SVGAGI, per germline (reference sequence). CDR3 size: 14 residues. The CDR3 DNA is TGTGCCAGCAGTTACCTTCTAAGCTCCTACGAGCAGTACTTC. Protein: CASSYLLSSYEQYF.

V gene TRBV29-1 combines with J gene TRBJ1-1; TRBD1 agrees at 9 bases. Germline lookup yields CDR1 SQVTM and CDR2 ANQGSEA. This CDR3 is 13 amino acids long. Germline trimming cut 4 bases from V and 9 bases from J; bases unmatched to any gene: 9. As DNA, the CDR3 is TGCAGCGTTGGGAACAGGGGGCTCGGTAAAGCTTTCTTT. Its translation is CSVGNRGLGKAFF.

This clonotype was picked up many times. The chain couples TRBV7-2 to TRBJ2-7, with 7 bases matching TRBD1. The CDR3 covers 16 residues. V lost 4 bases, J lost 3 bases, and 12 bases stayed unmatched. Germline loops: CDR1 SGHTA, CDR2 FQGNSA. DNA of the CDR3: TGTGCCAGCAGCTATAAAACAGGGGTGGGGGACTACGAGCAGTACTTC. It is translated as CASSYKTGVGDYEQYF.

This clonotype was detected ten times or more. The chain couples TRBV27 to TRBJ1-2, with 9 nucleotides matching TRBD1. The length of the CDR3 is 17 residues. Germline CDR1 and CDR2: MNHEY and SMNVEV (reference sequence). V shed 0 bases and J 7 bases; nucleotides not matched to a gene: 12. CDR3 protein: CASSLSFLGQGSSGYTF. For the CDR3, the DNA is TGTGCCAGCAGTTTATCGTTCTTGGGACAGGGTAGTAGTGGCTACACCTTC.

V gene TRBV12-3 or TRBV12-4 combines with J gene TRBJ2-1, with unresolved D. The V gene lost 6 bases and the J gene lost 0 bases, with 21 bases spanning the gap. The CDR3 is 18 amino acids. The CDR3 nucleotides read TGTGCCAGCAGCCTCCCTCCACGGATTCAGAGCTCCTACAATGAGCAGTTCTTC. Protein product: CASSLPPRIQSSYNEQFF.

Comment on this clonotype: This could be a read error, since a much larger clone is one nucleotide away. A read error is likely, as this CDR3 ends without the conserved phenylalanine or tryptophan. The chain combines TRBV11-2 with TRBJ1-6; 8 bases are shared with TRBD1. Germline V gene sequence: CDR1 SGHAT, CDR2 FQNNGV. The CDR3 spans 15 residues. V gave up 6 bases and J gave up 7 bases; unmatched junction bases: 8. Here the CDR3 DNA reads TGTGCCAGCAGGCCGCAGGGGGCGCAAAATTCACCCCTCCACTTA. Its protein product is CASRPQGAQNSPLHL.

This clonotype showed up just a few times. V and J are TRBV15 and TRBJ1-5, with a possible D match to TRBD1 (6 bases). The CDR3 contains 15 residues. V lost 3 bases and J 3 bases, leaving 12 bases between the germline ends. CDR1 is LNHNV, CDR2 YYDKDF, per germline (reference sequence). CDR3 amino acids: CATSRRGTFNQPQHF. DNA of the CDR3: TGTGCCACCAGCAGGAGGGGGACTTTCAATCAGCCCCAGCATTTT.

This chain uses TRBV4-1 with TRBJ2-5; D unclear. Germline CDR1 reads MGHRA; CDR2 reads YSYEKL. The CDR3 loop spans 13 amino acids. Trimming took 0 bases from V and 6 from J, leaving 8 bases between them. The CDR3: CASSQDPLQTQYF. The CDR3 bases are TGCGCCAGCAGCCAAGACCCCTTGCAGACCCAGTACTTC.

This rearrangement joins TRBV9 to TRBJ2-5; D not resolved. V was shortened by 4 bases and J by 5 bases, with 18 bases between the two germline ends. CDR1 is SGDLS and CDR2 is YYNGEE in the germline V gene. The CDR3 covers 15 residues. The CDR3 loop reads CASSPRASSWETQYF. CDR3 bases: TGTGCCAGCAGCCCTCGGGCGAGCTCGTGGGAGACCCAGTACTTC.